Presented here are 15 T cell receptor beta chains from one specimen sequenced in a study of CD8+ T cells in alopecia areata. TCR sequencing used cDNA made by reverse transcription of extracted RNA. Produced via immunoSEQ multiplex PCR; TCRdb's table is partial and in-frame only. The sample gives roughly 130,000 clones, roughly three fifths of which show up once; 4.5% is in the top ten. The sequenced sample was CD4+ T cells sorted from blood, obtained at week 0. The receptors come from a human donor with alopecia areata.

V and J are TRBV7-9 and TRBJ2-3; D gene unclear. Trimming took 2 bases from V and 0 from J, leaving 6 bases between them. This CDR3 region has 14 residues. CDR1 and CDR2 from the germline V gene are SEHNR and FQNEAQ (reference sequence). The CDR3 is CASSLSASTDTQYF. In DNA, the CDR3 is TGTGCCAGCAGCTTATCCGCTAGCACAGATACGCAGTATTTT.

The chain joins TRBV29-1 to TRBJ2-5; D unresolved. V lost 4 bases and J 3 bases, leaving 6 bases between the germline ends. This CDR3 has 11 amino acids. CDR1 is SQVTM and CDR2 is ANQGSEA in the germline V gene. This CDR3 reads CSVAREETQYF. In DNA form, the CDR3 reads TGCAGCGTTGCCCGCGAAGAGACCCAGTACTTC.

The chain employs TRBV29-1 and TRBJ2-5; TRBD1 might be the D (5 bases). This CDR3 has 13 residues. CDR1 is SQVTM, CDR2 ANQGSEA, per germline. V was clipped by 0 bases and J by 5 bases, with 10 bases between them. CDR3: CSVEEGVGETQYF. Here the CDR3 DNA reads TGCAGCGTTGAAGAAGGGGTGGGGGAGACCCAGTACTTC. The full variable domain, in which reference TRBV29-1 and TRBJ2-5 provide the parts outside the CDR3, is SAVISQKPSRDICQRGTSLTIQCQVDSQVTMMFWYRQQPGQSLTLIATANQGSEATYESGFVIDKFPISRPNLTFSTLTVSNMSPEDSSIYLCSVEEGVGETQYFGPGTRLLVL.

This clone occurred a few times. The rearrangement links TRBV13 to TRBJ2-3; TRBD2 agrees at 9 bases. Trimming removed 4 bases from V and 4 bases from J; junction bases left unmatched: 15. The CDR3 is 18 residues long. The germline CDR1 and CDR2 sequences are PRHDT and FYEKMQ (reference sequence). The CDR3: CASSSPGREGQSADTQYF. As DNA, the CDR3 is TGTGCCAGCAGCTCTCCCGGGCGGGAGGGCCAGAGTGCAGATACGCAGTATTTT.

The chain links TRBV7-9 to TRBJ2-5, with 7 bases aligning to TRBD2. After removal of 7 bases from V and 5 bases from J, the junction contained 4 bases not matched to a gene. This CDR3 contains 12 residues. Germline assignment: CDR1 SEHNR and CDR2 FQNEAQ (reference sequence). CDR3 bases: TGTGCCAGCAACCGGGAGGTGGAGACCCAGTACTTC. Translation: CASNREVETQYF.

The chain employs TRBV5-6 and TRBJ1-1, with a weak D call TRBD1 (6 bases). CDR3 length: 13 residues. CDR1 and CDR2 (germline): SGHDT, YYEEEE. V was cut by 4 bases and J by 6 bases, with 13 bases left in between. As DNA, the CDR3 is TGTGCCAGCAGCAAAAGGGGGGGCTCTGAAGCTTTCTTT. Encoded protein: CASSKRGGSEAFF.

This chain uses TRBV4-1 with TRBJ2-3, with TRBD2 identical over 12 bases. CDR1 MGHRA and CDR2 YSYEKL come from the germline V gene. The CDR3 has 16 amino acids. Unmatched junction bases numbered 4, after V lost 6 bases and J lost 0 bases. This CDR3 is CASRPGLAGSTDTQYF. The DNA for the CDR3 is TGCGCCAGCAGACCTGGACTAGCGGGGAGCACAGATACGCAGTATTTT.

The chain joins TRBV4-1 to TRBJ2-3; 8 bases fit TRBD2. V shed 0 bases, J shed 5 bases, and the junction held 13 bases outside the gene matches. Germline V gives CDR1 MGHRA, CDR2 YSYEKL. This CDR3 spans 18 amino acids. CDR3 bases: TGCGCCAGCAGCCAAGATCTAACGGGAGGGGGGGTCGGAGATACGCAGTATTTT. Residues: CASSQDLTGGGVGDTQYF.

This sequence joins TRBV4-1 and TRBJ2-5; TRBD2 matches 9 bases. Germline V gene sequence: CDR1 MGHRA, CDR2 YSYEKL. This CDR3 spans 16 amino acids. V lost 0 bases, J lost 4 bases, and 6 bases stayed unmatched. The CDR3 DNA sequence: TGCGCCAGCAGCCAAGAAGGGGCGGGGGGGCCAGAGACCCAGTACTTC. It specifies CASSQEGAGGPETQYF.

The chain carries TRBV9 and TRBJ1-2, with unresolved D. This CDR3 spans 14 amino acids. Deletions cut 4 bases from V and 7 bases from J, with 17 bases between. CDR1 and CDR2 (germline): SGDLS, YYNGEE. Here the CDR3 reads CASSPTSLAGGYTF. CDR3 DNA sequence: TGTGCCAGCAGCCCGACGTCCCTGGCTGGTGGCTACACCTTC.

The table lists this clone with a few counts. The chain uses TRBV2 and TRBJ2-2, with D perhaps being TRBD1 or TRBD2 (6 bases each). The CDR3 loop spans 15 amino acids. The V gene lost 1 base and the J gene lost 5 bases, with 11 bases spanning the gap. Germline lookup yields CDR1 SNHLY and CDR2 FYNNEI. The CDR3: CASSEGGARTGELFF. CDR3 DNA: TGTGCCAGCAGTGAAGGGGGGGCGCGGACCGGGGAGCTGTTTTTT.

This clone was seen a few times. The rearrangement joins TRBV5-1 to TRBJ2-3, with D unclear. CDR3 length: 12 amino acids. Germline V lookup: CDR1 SGHRS, CDR2 YFSETQ. Trimming left V 1 base short and J 6 bases short, with 6 bases between. The CDR3 loop is CASSLRQDTQYF. CDR3 bases: TGCGCCAGCAGCTTGAGGCAGGATACGCAGTATTTT.

This clone was detected only once. The chain links TRBV28 to TRBJ1-1; D remains unclear. Germline V gene sequence: CDR1 MDHEN, CDR2 SYDVKM. V was shortened by 6 bases and J by 3 bases, with 8 bases between the two germline ends. The CDR3 consists of 12 residues. This chain's CDR3 is CASSFQDTEAFF. DNA for the CDR3: TGTGCCAGCAGCTTTCAGGACACTGAAGCTTTCTTT.

The chain uses TRBV15 and TRBJ2-5; 7 nucleotides line up with TRBD1. The ends lost 7 bases at V and 3 bases at J; junction bases unmatched: 8. The CDR3 length is 14 residues. Germline CDR1 and CDR2: LNHNV and YYDKDF (reference sequence). CDR3 region: CATKPGTAKETQYF. CDR3 in DNA: TGTGCCACCAAACCAGGGACAGCTAAAGAGACCCAGTACTTC.

This clone was seen only a few times. This sequence joins TRBV4-2 and TRBJ2-5, with D tentatively TRBD2 (7 bases). Germline lookup yields CDR1 LGHNA and CDR2 YNFKEQ. The CDR3 runs 16 residues. Trimming shortened V by 4 bases and J by 1 base, and 16 bases separated the two germline ends. The CDR3 protein is CASSRGSGGRQETQYF. CDR3 DNA sequence: TGTGCCAGCAGCCGGGGCTCCGGGGGGCGCCAAGAGACCCAGTACTTC.